The rows below give T cell receptor beta chains drawn from one sample of a study of T cell responses to AZD1222 COVID-19 vaccine. Here immunoSEQ multiplex PCR was the method, and the copy in TCRdb shows in-frame clones only, minus some. Seen here are about 140,000 clones, approximately 92% observed once, and the top ten hold approximately 6.8%. The sample here was peripheral blood, taken 28 days after the second AZD1222 dose. These receptors originate from an adult who received the AZD1222 COVID-19 vaccine. Both conserved end residues are part of each CDR3. The D gene is left open where the match is weak. Clone size is given for some rows only: seen once, a few or many times, or a class if the clone is expanded.

NA	TRBV5-1	TRBJ2-7	NA	CASSLVFGGTSYEQYF	TGCGCCAGCAGCTTGGTGTTTGGGGGAACCTCCTACGAGCAGTACTTC
NA	TRBV11-2	TRBJ2-3	once	CASSGPGTPGTDTQYF	TGTGCCAGCAGCGGACCCGGGACTCCTGGCACAGATACGCAGTATTTT
TRBD1	TRBV4-1	TRBJ2-7	NA	CASSQPDRAYEQYF	TGCGCCAGCAGCCAACCCGACAGGGCCTACGAGCAGTACTTC
TRBD2	TRBV5-8	TRBJ2-6	NA	CASSSGLGGANVLTF	TGTGCCAGCAGCTCGGGACTAGGTGGGGCCAACGTCCTGACTTTC
NA	TRBV6-5	TRBJ1-5	NA	CASNQGNQPQHF	TGTGCCAGCAATCAGGGGAATCAGCCCCAGCATTTT
NA	TRBV5-1	TRBJ2-5	NA	CASSLEETQYF	TGCGCCAGCAGCTTGGAGGAGACCCAGTACTTC
NA	TRBV27	TRBJ1-2	NA	CASSLSVEGPKTEVAF	TGTGCCAGCAGTTTATCGGTAGAGGGTCCTAAGACAGAAGTCGCCTTC
TRBD1	TRBV11-2	TRBJ2-3	few	CASSLVRGGDTQYF	TGTGCCAGCAGCTTAGTACGAGGGGGCGATACGCAGTATTTT
TRBD1	TRBV12-5	TRBJ1-2	NA	CASGPGQGAHYGYTF	TGTGCTAGTGGTCCCGGACAGGGGGCACACTATGGCTACACCTTC
NA	TRBV3-1/TRBV3-2	TRBJ1-2	NA	CASSPTQGIGGYTF	TGTGCCAGCAGTCCAACACAGGGAATCGGAGGCTACACCTTC
NA	TRBV7-2	TRBJ1-3	NA	CASSPGTVNSGNTIYF	TGTGCCAGCAGCCCCGGGACGGTTAACTCTGGAAACACCATATATTTT
NA	TRBV28	TRBJ1-5	NA	CASSLLLNQPQHF	TGTGCCAGCAGTTTACTATTGAATCAGCCCCAGCATTTT
NA	TRBV10-3	TRBJ2-1	NA	CAISGRPSSSYNEQFF	TGTGCCATCAGTGGGAGACCTTCGAGCTCCTACAATGAGCAGTTCTTC
TRBD1	TRBV7-8	TRBJ1-1	NA	CASSLRGGLNTEAFF	TGTGCCAGCAGCTTAAGAGGGGGCCTGAACACTGAAGCTTTCTTT
NA	TRBV28	TRBJ2-2	NA	CASSWESLTGELFF	TGTGCCAGCAGTTGGGAGTCCCTCACCGGGGAGCTGTTTTTT
NA	TRBV7-3	TRBJ1-3	once	CASSQTGFSGNTIYF	TGTGCCAGCAGCCAAACAGGGTTCTCTGGAAACACCATATATTTT
NA	TRBV9	TRBJ2-3	NA	CASSVVDTRTDTQYF	TGTGCCAGCAGCGTAGTGGACACACGCACAGATACGCAGTATTTT
NA	TRBV7-3	TRBJ2-3	NA	CASSLMGSTDTQYF	TGTGCCAGCAGCTTAATGGGGTCCACAGATACGCAGTATTTT
NA	TRBV2	TRBJ1-5	NA	CASSLDAHQPQHF	TGTGCCAGCAGCCTTGACGCTCATCAGCCCCAGCATTTT
TRBD1	TRBV9	TRBJ1-2	NA	CASSETGGHYGYTF	TGTGCCAGCAGCGAAACAGGGGGCCACTATGGCTACACCTTC
NA	TRBV19	TRBJ1-6	NA	CASTNLSGTPLLHF	TGTGCCAGTACCAATCTCTCCGGGACCCCTCTCCTCCACTTT
TRBD1	TRBV5-4	TRBJ2-3	NA	CASRGQGGTDTQYF	TGTGCCAGCAGGGGACAGGGAGGTACAGATACGCAGTATTTT
NA	TRBV5-1	TRBJ2-5	NA	CASSLGSQETQYF	TGCGCCAGCAGCTTAGGTTCTCAAGAGACCCAGTACTTC
NA	TRBV13	TRBJ1-1	NA	CASSSFRTAEAFF	TGTGCCAGCAGCTCGTTTCGGACAGCTGAAGCTTTCTTT
TRBD1	TRBV3-1/TRBV3-2	TRBJ2-1	NA	CASSHIRGPGREQFF	TGTGCCAGCAGCCACATAAGGGGGCCGGGGAGAGAGCAGTTCTTC
NA	TRBV4-1	TRBJ2-1	NA	CASSQVRTGNNEQFF	TGCGCCAGCAGCCAAGTAAGGACGGGCAACAATGAGCAGTTCTTC
NA	TRBV2	TRBJ1-5	NA	CASSVSNGNQPQHF	TGTGCCAGCAGTGTCTCTAATGGCAATCAGCCCCAGCATTTT
NA	TRBV5-1	TRBJ2-3	NA	CASSSSTGTDTQYF	TGCGCCAGCAGCTCCTCGACTGGCACAGATACGCAGTATTTT
TRBD1	TRBV11-3	TRBJ1-1	NA	CASSSYSGQAREAFF	TGTGCCAGCAGCTCGTACTCCGGACAGGCCCGGGAAGCTTTCTTT
TRBD1	TRBV6-5	TRBJ1-1	NA	CASSLQGAAEAFF	TGTGCCAGCAGTCTTCAGGGGGCGGCTGAAGCTTTCTTT
TRBD2	TRBV28	TRBJ2-7	NA	CASSLLAGGPYEQYF	TGTGCCAGCAGTTTACTAGCGGGGGGACCCTACGAGCAGTACTTC
NA	TRBV19	TRBJ2-7	few	CASSRGGVGEQYF	TGTGCCAGTAGCCGGGGCGGGGTTGGTGAGCAGTACTTC
NA	TRBV7-3	TRBJ1-1	NA	CASSLNRADEAFF	TGTGCCAGCAGCTTAAACAGGGCGGATGAAGCTTTCTTT
NA	TRBV13	TRBJ1-1	NA	CASSSRTVRGFF	TGTGCCAGCAGCTCAAGGACAGTGAGGGGTTTCTTT
NA	TRBV7-9	TRBJ1-6	NA	CASSLNTGLSPLHF	TGTGCCAGCAGCTTAAACACCGGCCTTTCACCCCTCCACTTT
NA	TRBV6-5	TRBJ1-1	NA	CASSYMPSRGEAFF	TGTGCCAGCAGTTACATGCCCTCTCGGGGCGAAGCTTTCTTT
NA	TRBV10-3	TRBJ2-5	NA	CAISVGETQYF	TGTGCCATCAGTGTCGGAGAGACCCAGTACTTC
NA	TRBV6-1	TRBJ2-3	once	CASSDLPASTDTQYF	TGTGCCAGCAGTGATCTTCCAGCATCCACAGATACGCAGTATTTT
NA	TRBV28	TRBJ1-2	NA	CASSPRGEAYTF	TGTGCCAGCAGTCCTAGGGGGGAGGCCTACACCTTC
NA	TRBV18	TRBJ2-6	NA	CASSLVGFDSGANVLTF	TGTGCCAGCTCACTCGTTGGTTTCGACTCTGGGGCCAACGTCCTGACTTTC
TRBD2	TRBV5-1	TRBJ2-7	NA	CASTLSGGAKRYEQYF	TGCGCCAGCACTCTTTCGGGGGGGGCGAAACGATACGAGCAGTACTTC
NA	TRBV19	TRBJ2-1	NA	CASSIDLRGNEQFF	TGTGCCAGTAGTATAGATCTCCGGGGGAATGAGCAGTTCTTC
TRBD2	TRBV19	TRBJ2-1	NA	CASSMGGDSEQFF	TGTGCCAGTAGTATGGGGGGGGACTCTGAGCAGTTCTTC
NA	TRBV20-1	TRBJ2-1	NA	CSASNPYNEQFF	TGCAGTGCTAGTAATCCTTACAATGAGCAGTTCTTC
TRBD1	TRBV19	TRBJ2-4	NA	CASSIVGTGAIQYF	TGTGCCAGTAGTATAGTAGGGACAGGGGCCATTCAGTACTTC
NA	TRBV9	TRBJ1-3	NA	CASSVALSQGNTIYF	TGTGCCAGCAGCGTAGCTCTATCCCAAGGAAACACCATATATTTT
NA	TRBV6-5	TRBJ1-5	once	CASRWGGGNQPQHF	TGTGCCAGCCGATGGGGGGGCGGCAATCAGCCCCAGCATTTT
NA	TRBV14	TRBJ1-1	NA	CASSPHNTEAFF	TGTGCCAGCAGCCCCCATAACACTGAAGCTTTCTTT
TRBD2	TRBV2	TRBJ2-7	NA	CASMNSGGSYEQYF	TGTGCCAGCATGAATAGCGGGGGTTCCTACGAGCAGTACTTC
TRBD1	TRBV30	TRBJ2-7	many	CASTARDSTYEQYF	TGTGCCTCTACCGCCCGGGACAGTACCTACGAGCAGTACTTC
NA	TRBV15	TRBJ1-6	NA	CATSRDPAANSPLHF	TGTGCCACCAGCAGAGATCCGGCAGCAAATTCACCCCTCCACTTT
NA	TRBV6-5	TRBJ1-1	NA	CASSKVNTEAFF	TGTGCCAGCAGCAAGGTGAACACTGAAGCTTTCTTT
TRBD1	TRBV11-3	TRBJ2-2	once	CASSLTGLQRTGELFF	TGTGCCAGCAGCTTGACAGGGTTACAGCGGACCGGGGAGCTGTTTTTT